What follows describes a single TCR beta chain. Only in-frame clones appear in the TCRdb table, and some are missing; sequencing was by immunoSEQ multiplex PCR. This sample yields 55,000 or so clones, of which about 90% are seen a single time; approximately 0.18% belongs to the top ten. This specimen comes from a study of T cell changes during pregnancy in multiple sclerosis. Germline V gene data show CDR1 as SGDLS and CDR2 as YYNGEE. V was shortened by 2 bases and J by 0 bases, with 9 bases between the two germline ends. The CDR3 contains 15 residues. The sample here was CD4+ T cells from peripheral blood mononuclear cells, taken after pregnancy. The chain uses TRBV9 and TRBJ1-5; no definite D call. The clonotype originates from a female donor in good health, enrolled as a control in a pregnancy study. The CDR3 reads CASSVGSNSNQPQHF. The DNA for the CDR3 is TGTGCCAGCAGCGTCGGTTCCAATAGCAATCAGCCCCAGCATTTT.